This T cell receptor (beta chain) is from a study of T cells in Graves' hyperthyroidism and ophthalmopathy. Those with hyperthyroidism were 18 to 65 years old, newly diagnosed, and ill for under 2 months. Exclusion of patients followed from uncontrolled infection, other autoimmune disease, pregnancy or lactation. Orbital computed tomography and thyroid ultrasound, together with serum TRAb and thyroxine and clinical symptoms, were used for diagnoses. The PBMCs studied were ones that came from 10 ml fresh peripheral blood. There are 16 residues in the CDR3. Per germline, CDR1 MNHNS and CDR2 SASEGT. The V end lost 5 bases, the J end lost 5 bases, and 21 bases lay between the germline ends. This clonotype was picked up many times. Template material for amplifying TCR beta CDR3 regions consisted of RNA transcripts. Researchers ran a first-round RT-PCR on the TCR CDR3 using the HTBI primer set. From the multiplex PCR reads, TCRdb called clonotypes with MiXCR, one entry per CDR3 protein. The profile covers 550,000 to 850,000 distinct CDR3 sequences, with around 20% appearing a single time and around 17% taken by the ten largest.

The V and J genes are TRBV6-1 and TRBJ1-1, with unresolved D. The sample comprised blood. This TCR came from a woman in her 50s with Graves' hyperthyroidism that later progressed to Graves' ophthalmopathy. Written as DNA, the CDR3 is TGTGCCAGCAGTTTAGGAGTAATTAGCGCTGCGACTGAAGCTTTCTTT. Translated: CASSLGVISAATEAFF.